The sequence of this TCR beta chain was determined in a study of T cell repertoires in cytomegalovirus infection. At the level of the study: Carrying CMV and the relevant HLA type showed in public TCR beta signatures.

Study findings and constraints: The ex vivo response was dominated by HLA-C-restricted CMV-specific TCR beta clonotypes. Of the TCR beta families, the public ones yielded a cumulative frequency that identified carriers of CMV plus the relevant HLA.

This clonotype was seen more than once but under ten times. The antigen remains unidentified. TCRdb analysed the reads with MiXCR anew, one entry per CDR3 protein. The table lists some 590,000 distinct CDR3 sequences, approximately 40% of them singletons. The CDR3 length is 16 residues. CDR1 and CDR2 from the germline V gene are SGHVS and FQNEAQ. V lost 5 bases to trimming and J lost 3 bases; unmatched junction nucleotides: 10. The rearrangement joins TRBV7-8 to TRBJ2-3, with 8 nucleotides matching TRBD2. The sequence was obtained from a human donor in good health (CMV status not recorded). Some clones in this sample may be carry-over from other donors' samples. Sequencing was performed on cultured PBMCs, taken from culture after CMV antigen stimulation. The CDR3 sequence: CASSPRVGRATDTQYF. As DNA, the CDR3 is TGTGCCAGCAGCCCACGGGTCGGGAGGGCAACAGATACGCAGTATTTT.